This entry lists 27 T cell receptor beta chains sequenced from one sample in a study of cytomegalovirus exposure and HLA in healthy donors (dated by TCRdb to about 2017). Library preparation employed the immunoSEQ multiplex PCR assay. For the multiplex PCR, a mixture combining 60 forward primers for TCR Vbeta segments and 13 reverse primers for TCR Jbeta segments was used. In its TCRdb copy, this immuneACCESS table keeps in-frame sequences only and misses some clones. Where compared with another copy, unresolved V genes explain less than half of these, and the others have no known cause. This sample comprises around 160,000 clones, roughly 65% of them detected only once. The ten largest clones represent about 4.7% of the sample. The sample was PBMCs. The receptors here all came from a man aged 18 to 29 in good health and CMV-seropositive.

The gene calls are TRBV27 and TRBJ2-1; 8 nucleotides line up with TRBD2. V lost 4 bases and J lost 0; bases outside the gene matches: 8. CDR1 is MNHEY, CDR2 SMNVEV, per germline (reference sequence). The CDR3 loop spans 17 amino acids. This chain's CDR3 is CASSWGAGASSYNEQFF. CDR3 sequence (DNA): TGTGCCAGCAGTTGGGGAGCGGGAGCCAGCTCCTACAATGAGCAGTTCTTC.

This chain uses TRBV28 with TRBJ2-2; D perhaps matches TRBD2 (7 bases). The CDR3 is 15 residues long. The V gene's germline CDR1 is MDHEN and CDR2 SYDVKM. V was cut by 5 bases and J by 5 bases, with 15 bases left in between. The CDR3 is CASSIGGARTGELFF. The CDR3 DNA is TGTGCCAGCAGTATAGGGGGGGCGAGGACCGGGGAGCTGTTTTTT.

The V gene is TRBV5-1, the J gene TRBJ2-2; D is uncertain. There are 15 residues in the CDR3. The V gene's germline CDR1 is SGHRS and CDR2 YFSETQ. The V and J ends lost 2 bases and 0 bases respectively, with 8 bases between them. CDR3 bases: TGCGCCAGCAGCTTCTACAGCACGAACACCGGGGAGCTGTTTTTT. Translated, it gives CASSFYSTNTGELFF.

The J gene is TRBJ1-2, the V gene TRBV5-1, with a possible D match to TRBD1 (6 bases). The CDR3 runs 15 residues. The V and J ends lost 4 bases and 2 bases respectively, with 15 bases between them. Germline CDR1 reads SGHRS; CDR2 reads YFSETQ. The CDR3 loop is CASSLRQADNYGYTF. CDR3 sequence (DNA): TGCGCCAGCAGCCTGAGACAGGCGGACAACTATGGCTACACCTTC.

This rearrangement joins TRBV30 to TRBJ1-1; D possibly corresponds to TRBD1 (5 bases). This CDR3 is 13 amino acids long. The V gene's germline CDR1 is GTSNPN and CDR2 SVGIG (reference sequence). V lost 2 bases to trimming and J lost 0 bases, with 7 bases between them. The CDR3 loop reads CAWSRQLNTEAFF. The CDR3 DNA reads as TGTGCCTGGAGTAGACAGTTGAACACTGAAGCTTTCTTT.

This chain links TRBV5-1 with TRBJ2-1, with TRBD1 matching over 8 bases. The CDR3 is made up of 14 amino acids. Germline V gives CDR1 SGHRS, CDR2 YFSETQ. With V trimmed by 6 bases and J by 5 bases, 7 bases remained unmatched. The CDR3 nucleotides read TGCGCCAGCACCCCGGGACAGGTTGACAATGAGCAGTTCTTC. Translated: CASTPGQVDNEQFF.

CDR3 nucleotides: TGTGCCACCGCTCCCGGCAGGGACTACGAGCAGTACGTC. The encoded protein is CATAPGRDYEQYV. The genes are TRBV5-4 and TRBJ2-7, with D perhaps matching TRBD1 (5 bases). The CDR3 length is 13 residues. Trimming shortened V by 9 bases and J by 3 bases, and 16 bases separated the two germline ends. CDR1 SGHNT and CDR2 YYREEE come from the germline V gene (reference sequence).

The chain has TRBV2 and TRBJ1-3; D is uncertain. Germline V gene data show CDR1 as SNHLY and CDR2 as FYNNEI. Trimming shortened V by 5 bases and J by 0 bases, and 5 bases separated the two germline ends. The CDR3 is 13 amino acids. The CDR3, as DNA: TGTGCCAGCAGTTCCGTCTCTGGAAACACCATATATTTT. This sequence encodes CASSSVSGNTIYF. The whole variable domain, remainder taken from reference TRBV2 and TRBJ1-3, is EPEVTQTPSHQVTQMGQEVILRCVPISNHLYFYWYRQILGQKVEFLVSFYNNEISEKSEIFDDQFSVERPDGSNFTLKIRSTKLEDSAMYFCASSSVSGNTIYFGEGSWLTVV.

There are a few counts of this clone. The chain recombines TRBV7-9 with TRBJ2-3; 11 bases match TRBD2. J was trimmed by 0 bases and V by 8 bases; bases with no gene match: 13. Germline CDR1 and CDR2: SEHNR and FQNEAQ (reference sequence). The CDR3 runs 18 residues. The CDR3 sequence is CASQLLAGGPSSTDTQYF. CDR3 coding DNA: TGTGCCAGCCAGCTGTTAGCGGGAGGGCCCTCGAGCACAGATACGCAGTATTTT.

The CDR3 DNA reads TGTGCCAGCAGCCTAGTCAGTACGGGACACTACTCCTACGAGCAGTACGTC. Its protein product is CASSLVSTGHYSYEQYV. The genes are TRBV7-8 and TRBJ2-7; D might be TRBD1 (6 bases). This CDR3 is 17 amino acids long. Germline CDR1 and CDR2: SGHVS and FQNEAQ. Between the trimmed V and J ends, which lost 5 bases and 0 bases, there was a span of 20 bases.

The chain carries TRBV5-1 and TRBJ1-2; TRBD1 aligns across 9 bases. The CDR3 consists of 15 residues. The germline V gene encodes CDR1 SGHRS and CDR2 YFSETQ. V shed 4 bases, J shed 2 bases, and the junction held 6 bases outside the gene matches. The DNA for the CDR3 is TGCGCCAGCAGCAAAGGGGGACAGGGAAACTATGGCTACACCTTC. It codes for CASSKGGQGNYGYTF.

This chain uses TRBV5-4 with TRBJ2-2; D uncertain. The CDR3 has 14 residues. The germline V and J ends were trimmed by 0 bases and 1 base, with 4 bases remaining between them. From germline, CDR1 is SGHNT and CDR2 YYREEE (reference sequence). CDR3 region: CASSLAGNTGELFF. In nucleotides, the CDR3 is TGTGCCAGCAGCTTGGCCGGGAACACCGGGGAGCTGTTTTTT.

The J gene is TRBJ2-1, the V gene TRBV5-1, with TRBD1 identical over 10 bases. Germline CDR1 reads SGHRS; CDR2 reads YFSETQ. Trimming cost V 0 bases and J 3 bases; bases outside gene matches: 3. This CDR3 region has 16 residues. CDR3 in DNA: TGCGCCAGCAGCTTGGACGGGACAGGGGTCTACAATGAGCAGTTCTTC. This codes for CASSLDGTGVYNEQFF.

V is TRBV6-5 and J is TRBJ1-3; tentatively, D is TRBD1 (5 bases). Germline lookup yields CDR1 MNHEY and CDR2 SVGAGI. Trimming cost V 0 bases and J 4 bases, with 13 bases left between them. This CDR3 has 16 amino acids. The CDR3 DNA reads TGTGCCAGCAGTTACTCGGGGGGGTTCCCAGGAAACACCATATATTTT. This codes for CASSYSGGFPGNTIYF.

The chain couples TRBV28 to TRBJ1-6; D is perhaps TRBD1 (6 bases). Germline values: CDR1 MDHEN, CDR2 SYDVKM. This CDR3 has 15 residues. V lost 5 bases and J lost 8, with 16 bases in between. The CDR3 spells CASSPGGRIYSPLHF. For the CDR3, the DNA is TGTGCCAGCAGTCCGGGGGGGCGCATTTATTCACCCCTCCACTTT.

The chain has TRBV25-1 and TRBJ1-4; the D gene is possibly TRBD1 (5 bases). This CDR3 is 13 amino acids long. The germline gives CDR1 MGHDK, CDR2 SYGVNS. The ends were cut back, 8 bases at V and 7 bases at J, with 14 bases in the middle. For the CDR3, the DNA is TGTGCCAGCGGCGCCAACAGGTTTGAAAAACTGTTTTTT. Protein: CASGANRFEKLFF.

This chain links TRBV5-6 with TRBJ2-1; 15 nucleotides line up with TRBD2. J was trimmed by 1 base and V by 0 bases; bases with no gene match: 5. CDR1 is SGHDT, CDR2 YYEEEE, per germline. This CDR3 comprises 19 residues. As DNA, the CDR3 is TGTGCCAGCAGCTTGGAGGGACTAGCGGGAGGAGGATCCTACAATGAGCAGTTCTTC. It encodes CASSLEGLAGGGSYNEQFF.

The chain is built from TRBV7-9 and TRBJ1-5; D possibly corresponds to TRBD1 (5 bases). Germline V gives CDR1 SEHNR, CDR2 FQNEAQ (reference sequence). This CDR3 contains 17 residues. V lost 5 bases to trimming and J lost 3 bases, with 20 bases between them. The CDR3 nucleotides read TGTGCCAGCAGCCCGGCTGCGGGGGGGGTCTCCAATCAGCCCCAGCATTTT. Its translation is CASSPAAGGVSNQPQHF.

This chain connects TRBV6-5 to TRBJ2-3, with D perhaps matching TRBD2 (6 bases). Germline CDR1 is MNHEY and CDR2 is SVGAGI. Trimming took off 2 bases at V and 6 bases at J, with 9 bases between the two ends. CDR3 length: 13 amino acids. This chain's CDR3 is CASSYREVDTQYF. CDR3 sequence (DNA): TGTGCCAGCAGTTACAGGGAGGTGGATACGCAGTATTTT.

In this sample, this clone turned up a few times. The chain employs TRBV5-1 and TRBJ1-4; TRBD1 matches 10 bases. The germline V gene has CDR1 SGHRS and CDR2 YFSETQ. CDR3 length: 16 residues. V shed 4 bases, J shed 0 bases, and the junction held 3 bases outside the gene matches. CDR3 nucleotide sequence: TGCGCCAGCAGCCTGGGGACAGGGGCAACTAATGAAAAACTGTTTTTT. Protein sequence: CASSLGTGATNEKLFF. Complete variable domain (other parts from reference TRBV5-1 and TRBJ1-4): KAGVTQTPRYLIKTRGQQVTLSCSPISGHRSVSWYQQTPGQGLQFLFEYFSETQRNKGNFPGRFSGRQFSNSRSEMNVSTLELGDSALYLCASSLGTGATNEKLFFGSGTQLSVL.

This clone was picked up a small number of times. The chain combines TRBV19 with TRBJ1-5, with 8 nucleotides matching TRBD1. The CDR3 spans 15 residues. Germline V gives CDR1 LNHDA, CDR2 SQIVND (reference sequence). Trimming took 1 base from V and 2 from J; bases not matched to a gene: 1. CDR3 sequence reads: CASSIVQGGNQPQHF. The CDR3, as DNA: TGTGCCAGTAGTATAGTACAGGGGGGCAATCAGCCCCAGCATTTT.

The V and J genes are TRBV5-1 and TRBJ1-3, with D possibly matching TRBD1 (5 bases). Germline V gene lookup returns CDR1 SGHRS and CDR2 YFSETQ. Trimming left V 6 bases short and J 2 bases short, with 15 bases between. The length of the CDR3 is 15 residues. CDR3 in DNA: TGCGCCAGCACCCTCCACGGGGGGACTGGAAACACCATATATTTT. Its translation: CASTLHGGTGNTIYF.

The chain uses TRBV9 and TRBJ1-1; the match to TRBD1 covers 8 bases. Germline V lookup: CDR1 SGDLS, CDR2 YYNGEE. CDR3 length: 15 amino acids. Germline trimming cut 7 bases from V and 1 base from J; bases unmatched to any gene: 9. CDR3 bases: TGTGCCAGCGCAAAAGGACAGGGCGAGAACACTGAAGCTTTCTTT. This sequence encodes CASAKGQGENTEAFF.

This clone has a handful of counts. The chain employs TRBV9 and TRBJ2-5; tentatively, D is TRBD2 (7 bases). V lost 0 bases to trimming and J lost 1 base, with 16 bases between them. The length of the CDR3 is 17 residues. CDR1 and CDR2 (germline): SGDLS, YYNGEE. The CDR3 sequence: CASSVDGGGGFQETQYF. The CDR3 region has the DNA TGTGCCAGCAGCGTAGACGGTGGGGGGGGCTTCCAAGAGACCCAGTACTTC.

The V gene is TRBV27, the J gene TRBJ1-2; a weak D match, TRBD1 (5 bases). Germline CDR1 reads MNHEY; CDR2 reads SMNVEV (reference sequence). CDR3 size: 15 residues. Trimming removed 6 bases at V and 0 bases at J, with 14 bases between. For the CDR3, the DNA is TGTGCCAGCAGGATGACAGCAAGAGCTAACTATGGCTACACCTTC. Its translation is CASRMTARANYGYTF.

This clone has only a few counts. This sequence joins TRBV28 and TRBJ1-1; D is perhaps TRBD1 (5 bases). The CDR3 spans 12 residues. Trimming took off 6 bases at V and 10 bases at J, with 15 bases between the two ends. Per germline, CDR1 MDHEN and CDR2 SYDVKM. The CDR3 here is CASSPSGGLAFF. The CDR3 nucleotides read TGTGCCAGCAGCCCCAGCGGGGGATTAGCTTTCTTT.

Note on this clone: In the same sample, other DNA sequences code for this CDR3. The chain joins TRBV30 to TRBJ2-3, with a tentative D call TRBD1 (6 bases). The CDR3 runs 14 residues. CDR1 GTSNPN and CDR2 SVGIG come from the germline V gene (reference sequence). Trimming took off 5 bases at V and 3 bases at J, with 15 bases between the two ends. The chain's CDR3 is CAWAQGRRTDTQYF. The DNA of the CDR3 is TGTGCCTGGGCTCAGGGGCGCAGGACAGATACGCAGTATTTT.